This T cell receptor beta chain came from a study of CXCR3-negative and CXCR3-positive naive CD8 T cells. As regards this clonotype: Its antigen remains unidentified.

Overall study findings and caveats: TRB CDR3s were more hydrophobic in CXCR3-positive than in CXCR3-negative naive cells.

Each TRB cDNA library was prepared by 5' RACE (with UMI labels). TCRdb reprocessed the 5' RACE reads, with one entry per CDR3 protein and no DNA. Its clone listing holds just under 90,000 distinct CDR3 sequences. Germline CDR1 SQVTM, CDR2 ANQGSEA. This CDR3 has 13 amino acids. J is TRBJ1-1 and V is TRBV29-1. Sequences were obtained from naive CXCR3+ CD8+ T cells from blood. Subset here: CD45RO-CCR7+CD27+CD95- naive CD8+ T cells expressing CXCR3 (TNR3+). The source of this sequence is a human donor in good health. Some clones in this sample may be carry-over from other donors' samples. The CDR3 reads CSVVSGGSTEAFF.